This T cell receptor beta chain came from a study of a mutant IDH1 vaccine in newly diagnosed glioma. Study information: Vaccines began 4-6 weeks after radiotherapy alone, or with temozolomide cycles. Mean patient age was around 40 years; 62.5% were male and about 40% female.

The data were produced by immunoSEQ multiplex PCR, yet TCRdb's version contains in-frame clones alone and is incomplete. The sample records approximately 82,000 clones, approximately 85% being singletons. The time point denotes: week 23, last vaccination. Every vaccination contained 300 ug of the mutant IDH1 20-mer peptide and was paired with topical imiquimod. Astrocytomas found in donors were new, WHO grade 3 or 4, IDH1-mutant and ATRX-lost. As concerns this clone: Its cognate antigen is unknown.

CDR3 size: 14 residues. Findings of the study overall: Changes in top peripheral clonotypes did not appear linked to pseudoprogression.

The chain combines TRBV21-1 with TRBJ1-5. TRBV21-1 is assigned pseudogene status. The TCR originated in a man aged 30 to 45 with glioma. Some clones in this sample may be carry-over from other donors' samples. The source was PBMCs, collected from a glioma patient whose treatment included an IDH1 peptide vaccine. The CDR3 spells CASTGRVGNQPQHF. In DNA, the CDR3 is TGTGCCAGCACGGGTCGGGTGGGGAATCAGCCCCAGCATTTT.